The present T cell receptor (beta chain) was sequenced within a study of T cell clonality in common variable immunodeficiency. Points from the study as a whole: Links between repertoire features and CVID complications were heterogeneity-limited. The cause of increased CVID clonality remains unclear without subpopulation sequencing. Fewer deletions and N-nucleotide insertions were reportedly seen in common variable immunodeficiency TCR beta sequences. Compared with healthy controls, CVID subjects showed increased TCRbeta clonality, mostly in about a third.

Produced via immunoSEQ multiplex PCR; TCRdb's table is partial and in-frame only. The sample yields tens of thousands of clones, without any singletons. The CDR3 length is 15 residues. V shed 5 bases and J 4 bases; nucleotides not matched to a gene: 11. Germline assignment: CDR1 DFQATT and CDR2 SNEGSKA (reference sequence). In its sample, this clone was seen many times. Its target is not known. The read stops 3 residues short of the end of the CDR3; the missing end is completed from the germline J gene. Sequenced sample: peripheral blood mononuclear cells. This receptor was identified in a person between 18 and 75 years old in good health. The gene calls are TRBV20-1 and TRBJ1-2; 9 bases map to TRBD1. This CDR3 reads CSARRPGQGIYGYTF. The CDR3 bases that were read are TGCAGTGCTCGCAGACCGGGACAGGGAATCTATGGC.